Included here is one TCR beta chain sequence, with context. The V gene end was trimmed by 2 bases and the J gene end by 6 bases; junction bases not matched to a gene: 6. CDR3 size: 15 residues. The V gene's germline CDR1 is MNHNS and CDR2 SASEGT. It was with 60 Vbeta and 13 Jbeta primers that the PCR ran. Libraries were prepared by immunoSEQ multiplex PCR; TCRdb keeps only in-frame clonotypes and omits some of them. Its table lists about 160,000 clones. This sample is drawn from a study of cytomegalovirus exposure and HLA in healthy donors. What was sequenced was PBMCs. The chain links TRBV6-1 to TRBJ2-4, with 8 positions matching TRBD2. The receptor was isolated from a woman between 55 and 75 years old in good health and CMV-seronegative. CDR3 amino acids: CASSEFKRELNIQYF. As DNA, the CDR3 is TGTGCCAGCAGTGAATTTAAGCGGGAGTTAAACATTCAGTACTTC.